The source of this T cell receptor (beta chain) is a study of T-cell memory formation after mild COVID-19. TCRdb redid the calling of the 5' RACE reads with MiXCR, one entry per CDR3 protein. The profile shows 450,000 to 650,000 distinct CDR3 sequences, about a fifth of them singletons. Study-wide points: The finding that pre-infection memory included some responding clones suggested that cross-reactive memory joined. For contracting clones, CD4+ ones sat mainly in CM and EM, CD8+ in EMRA.

In this sample, this clonotype turned up many times. As yet, its antigen is unknown. V gave up 3 bases and J gave up 1 base, with 8 bases separating them. The germline gives CDR1 SQVTM, CDR2 ANQGSEA. CDR3 length: 13 amino acids. The V call is TRBV29-1, the J call TRBJ2-3; D gene ambiguous. The sequencing input was PBMCs or a T cell subset sorted from them (not recorded which). The receptor comes from an adult woman who had mild COVID-19 (a few samples of this study predate the infection). Cell type and time point are not known. CDR3: CSVDQAGTDTQYF. CDR3 DNA sequence: TGCAGCGTTGATCAGGCTGGCACAGATACGCAGTATTTT.